This is a list of T cell receptor beta chains from one sample in a study of blood T cell repertoires in COVID-19. Generated by immunoSEQ multiplex PCR, the TCRdb table keeps only in-frame clones and is missing some. This repertoire shows about 210,000 clones, about 86% found once; its top ten account for about 8.9%. The sequenced material came from PBMCs or T cells enriched from blood (not recorded which). The receptors here all came from a woman aged 45-65 years with acute COVID-19. Each CDR3 is given with its conserved first and last residue. Each record gives: V gene, J gene, CDR3 protein.

v_gene: TRBV18; j_gene: TRBJ1-1; CDR3aa: CASSPWTGTFRTEAFF
v_gene: TRBV5-6; j_gene: TRBJ1-2; CDR3aa: CASSLGENYGYTF
v_gene: TRBV10-3; j_gene: TRBJ1-4; CDR3aa: CAISPGTGVDEKLFF
v_gene: TRBV2; j_gene: TRBJ2-3; CDR3aa: CARNSGGGDTQYF
v_gene: TRBV28; j_gene: TRBJ1-1; CDR3aa: CASPRPGGVNTEAFF
v_gene: TRBV7-9; j_gene: TRBJ2-5; CDR3aa: CASSLSEDQETQYF
v_gene: TRBV3-1/TRBV3-2; j_gene: TRBJ2-7; CDR3aa: CASSHGNYEQYF
v_gene: TRBV5-1; j_gene: TRBJ2-3; CDR3aa: CASSQGLLSADTQYF
v_gene: TRBV7-9; j_gene: TRBJ1-4; CDR3aa: CASSLDRPFGEKLFF
v_gene: TRBV27; j_gene: TRBJ1-2; CDR3aa: CASSPRQGWNGYTF
v_gene: TRBV10-3; j_gene: TRBJ2-5; CDR3aa: CAISKNAGETQYF
v_gene: TRBV12-3/TRBV12-4; j_gene: TRBJ1-1; CDR3aa: CASSLQGGTEAFF
v_gene: TRBV28; j_gene: TRBJ1-2; CDR3aa: CASRSPGGGGYTF
v_gene: TRBV19; j_gene: TRBJ1-3; CDR3aa: CASTLTGSSTIYF
v_gene: TRBV6-6; j_gene: TRBJ2-7; CDR3aa: CASRQEGYEQYF
v_gene: TRBV7-2; j_gene: TRBJ2-1; CDR3aa: CASSRQGTNQISSYNEQFF
v_gene: TRBV28; j_gene: TRBJ2-1; CDR3aa: CASSPDRGSFNEQFF
v_gene: TRBV27; j_gene: TRBJ2-2; CDR3aa: CASSRGTVLTGELFF
v_gene: TRBV28; j_gene: TRBJ2-7; CDR3aa: CASSSPTGTGNREQYF
v_gene: TRBV30; j_gene: TRBJ1-2; CDR3aa: CAWSRKPGQGAFGYTF
v_gene: TRBV9; j_gene: TRBJ1-3; CDR3aa: CASSKQGESGNTIYF
v_gene: TRBV5-6; j_gene: TRBJ2-7; CDR3aa: CASSYPGYGGYEQYF
v_gene: TRBV30; j_gene: TRBJ2-5; CDR3aa: CAWAFNLPQETQYF
v_gene: TRBV18; j_gene: TRBJ1-2; CDR3aa: CASSSIQGERNYGYTF
v_gene: TRBV6-2/TRBV6-3; j_gene: TRBJ1-2; CDR3aa: CASSYRGTGDGGYTF
v_gene: TRBV7-9; j_gene: TRBJ1-2; CDR3aa: CASSVTGDYGYTF
v_gene: TRBV5-6; j_gene: TRBJ2-5; CDR3aa: CASSLIAGAFQETQYF
v_gene: TRBV10-3; j_gene: TRBJ2-7; CDR3aa: CAISEGTRTIYEQYF
v_gene: TRBV11-3; j_gene: TRBJ2-7; CDR3aa: CASSLGRRGLSYEQYF
v_gene: TRBV4-1; j_gene: TRBJ2-7; CDR3aa: CASSPGTGPSSYEQYF
v_gene: TRBV11-2; j_gene: TRBJ2-5; CDR3aa: CASSLVVGGIQETQYF
v_gene: TRBV13; j_gene: TRBJ1-3; CDR3aa: CASSLGQLLSGNTIYF
v_gene: TRBV18; j_gene: TRBJ2-6; CDR3aa: CASSPTGANVLTF